Listed below are T cell receptor beta chains from one sample, sequenced in a study of CD8 T cells in Susac syndrome. Using its own MiXCR run on the immunoSEQ multiplex PCR reads, TCRdb lists one record per CDR3 protein. The sample has about 130,000 distinct CDR3 sequences, 80% to 95% seen once. What was sequenced was CD8+ T cells from PBMCs. Receptor source: a human donor with multiple sclerosis. CDR3s include the opening cysteine and the closing phenylalanine or tryptophan. A D gene is named only where the DNA matches it firmly. Size values are once, few and many counts, or a class for expanded clones, and some rows have none.

J gene: TRBJ1-4
D gene: -
V gene: TRBV21-1
clone size: -
CDR3 DNA: TGTGCCAGCAGCAAAGGGAGAGAAGGGAATTCTACTAATGAAAAACTGTTTTTT
CDR3 protein: CASSKGREGNSTNEKLFF

J gene: TRBJ2-1
D gene: TRBD2
V gene: TRBV19
clone size: -
CDR3 DNA: TGTGCCAGCTCGCCGGGACTACTCGACAATGAGCAGTTCTTC
CDR3 protein: CASSPGLLDNEQFF

J gene: TRBJ2-3
D gene: TRBD1
V gene: TRBV9
clone size: -
CDR3 DNA: TGTGCCAGCAGCACCCAGGGACAGGGAACAGATACGCAGTATTTT
CDR3 protein: CASSTQGQGTDTQYF

J gene: TRBJ2-3
D gene: -
V gene: TRBV24-1
clone size: -
CDR3 DNA: TGTGCCACCAGTGGGCCGATGACAGATACGCAGTATTTT
CDR3 protein: CATSGPMTDTQYF

J gene: TRBJ1-6
D gene: -
V gene: TRBV6-1
clone size: -
CDR3 DNA: TGTGCCAGCAGTACTCATCATTCACCCCTCCACTTT
CDR3 protein: CASSTHHSPLHF

J gene: TRBJ2-1
D gene: TRBD2
V gene: TRBV12-3/TRBV12-4
clone size: once
CDR3 DNA: TGTGCCAGCAGCCCGAGCGGGAGAGGTGTGCAGTTCTTC
CDR3 protein: CASSPSGRGVQFF

J gene: TRBJ1-2
D gene: -
V gene: TRBV7-9
clone size: -
CDR3 DNA: TGTGCCAGCAGCTTAAGTTCCCCTTATGGCTACACCTTC
CDR3 protein: CASSLSSPYGYTF

J gene: TRBJ1-5
D gene: -
V gene: TRBV4-1
clone size: -
CDR3 DNA: TGCGCCAGCAGCCCGGGACGGGCAAATCAGCCCCAGCATTTT
CDR3 protein: CASSPGRANQPQHF

J gene: TRBJ2-3
D gene: -
V gene: TRBV24-1
clone size: -
CDR3 DNA: TGTGCCACCAGTGATCCGTTTTGGGCTACGCAGTATTTT
CDR3 protein: CATSDPFWATQYF

J gene: TRBJ1-3
D gene: -
V gene: TRBV24-1
clone size: -
CDR3 DNA: TGTGCCACCAGTGATTTCGGGACGGCGACTGAAAACACCATATATTTT
CDR3 protein: CATSDFGTATENTIYF

J gene: TRBJ2-5
D gene: -
V gene: TRBV19
clone size: once
CDR3 DNA: TGTGCCAGTAGGAATTTAACAGGGGCGGGGGAGACCCAGTACTTC
CDR3 protein: CASRNLTGAGETQYF

J gene: TRBJ2-3
D gene: -
V gene: TRBV9
clone size: once
CDR3 DNA: TGTGCCAGCAGCGTACAGGGATTAGGCACAGATACGCAGTATTTT
CDR3 protein: CASSVQGLGTDTQYF

J gene: TRBJ2-2
D gene: -
V gene: TRBV24-1
clone size: -
CDR3 DNA: TGTGCCACCAGACCTGGTACCGGGGAGCTGTTTTTT
CDR3 protein: CATRPGTGELFF

J gene: TRBJ1-1
D gene: -
V gene: TRBV19
clone size: -
CDR3 DNA: TGTGCCAGTAGTAGGGGTCGGACTGAAGCTTTCTTT
CDR3 protein: CASSRGRTEAFF

J gene: TRBJ1-1
D gene: -
V gene: TRBV28
clone size: -
CDR3 DNA: TGTGCCAGCAGTTACAGCGACACTGAAGCTTTCTTT
CDR3 protein: CASSYSDTEAFF

J gene: TRBJ2-7
D gene: TRBD2
V gene: TRBV9
clone size: -
CDR3 DNA: TGTGCCAGCAGCGAATCCGGGACTAGCGGCTACGAGCAGTACTTC
CDR3 protein: CASSESGTSGYEQYF

J gene: TRBJ2-1
D gene: TRBD2
V gene: TRBV12-3/TRBV12-4
clone size: -
CDR3 DNA: TGTGCCAGCAGTTGGATGGGACTAGCGGGGGACAATGAGCAGTTCTTC
CDR3 protein: CASSWMGLAGDNEQFF

J gene: TRBJ2-3
D gene: TRBD2
V gene: TRBV4-1
clone size: -
CDR3 DNA: TGCGCCAGCAGCCAAGTTCCAGCGGGAGACACAGATACGCAGTATTTT
CDR3 protein: CASSQVPAGDTDTQYF

J gene: TRBJ1-2
D gene: -
V gene: TRBV29-1
clone size: -
CDR3 DNA: TGCAGCGTTGACCCCAGAGGTTCAAACTATGGCTACACCTTC
CDR3 protein: CSVDPRGSNYGYTF

J gene: TRBJ2-1
D gene: TRBD1
V gene: TRBV2
clone size: -
CDR3 DNA: TGTGCCAGCAGGAGAGGGAGATACAGGGGGAACTACAATGAGCAGTTCTTC
CDR3 protein: CASRRGRYRGNYNEQFF

J gene: TRBJ1-6
D gene: -
V gene: TRBV24-1
clone size: -
CDR3 DNA: TGTGCCACCAGTGATTCCGGGTGGGGATCACCCCTCCACTTT
CDR3 protein: CATSDSGWGSPLHF

J gene: TRBJ1-1
D gene: -
V gene: TRBV29-1
clone size: -
CDR3 DNA: TGCAGCGTTATAAACCCAGGGGCAGGGAAGACTGAAGCTTTCTTT
CDR3 protein: CSVINPGAGKTEAFF

J gene: TRBJ2-3
D gene: TRBD1
V gene: TRBV29-1
clone size: -
CDR3 DNA: TGCAGCGTTGAAGATGGGCAGGGGGCAGATACGCAGTATTTT
CDR3 protein: CSVEDGQGADTQYF

J gene: TRBJ2-3
D gene: TRBD1
V gene: TRBV10-3
clone size: -
CDR3 DNA: TGTGCCATCAGCGGGGGACAGGGGCCCAGGGACACAGATACGCAGTATTTT
CDR3 protein: CAISGGQGPRDTDTQYF

J gene: TRBJ2-1
D gene: -
V gene: TRBV18
clone size: -
CDR3 DNA: TGTGCCAGCTCACCCAGGGACTACAATGAGCAGTTCTTC
CDR3 protein: CASSPRDYNEQFF

J gene: TRBJ1-2
D gene: -
V gene: TRBV5-1
clone size: -
CDR3 DNA: TGCGCCAGCAGCGATCCCGACAGCATCTACGACTATGGCTACACCTTC
CDR3 protein: CASSDPDSIYDYGYTF

J gene: TRBJ1-3
D gene: TRBD1
V gene: TRBV13
clone size: -
CDR3 DNA: TGTGCCAGCAGCCGCCGGACAGGGCCACACTCTGGAAACACCATATATTTT
CDR3 protein: CASSRRTGPHSGNTIYF

J gene: TRBJ2-7
D gene: TRBD2
V gene: TRBV14
clone size: -
CDR3 DNA: TGTGCCAACAGCCATTATAGCGGGGGCCCCTACTACGAGCAGTACTTC
CDR3 protein: CANSHYSGGPYYEQYF

J gene: TRBJ2-5
D gene: -
V gene: TRBV7-2
clone size: once
CDR3 DNA: TGTGCCAGCAGCTTAGCAGGGTTGAGCGAGACCCAGTACTTC
CDR3 protein: CASSLAGLSETQYF

J gene: TRBJ2-1
D gene: -
V gene: TRBV6-2/TRBV6-3
clone size: -
CDR3 DNA: TGTGCCAGCAGACTAGGGGGACTTCACTACAATGAGCAGTTCTTC
CDR3 protein: CASRLGGLHYNEQFF

J gene: TRBJ2-3
D gene: -
V gene: TRBV2
clone size: -
CDR3 DNA: TGTGCCAGCATTGTGGGACCGGGCACAGATACGCAGTATTTT
CDR3 protein: CASIVGPGTDTQYF

J gene: TRBJ2-3
D gene: TRBD2
V gene: TRBV20-1
clone size: -
CDR3 DNA: TGCAGTGCTAGAGATAGAGGACTAGCGGGAGGGCGCAGCACAGATACGCAGTATTTT
CDR3 protein: CSARDRGLAGGRSTDTQYF

J gene: TRBJ1-1
D gene: -
V gene: TRBV11-2
clone size: -
CDR3 DNA: TGTGCCAGCAGCTTAGTTGGTCGGCAGGCCCCGAACACTGAAGCTTTCTTT
CDR3 protein: CASSLVGRQAPNTEAFF

J gene: TRBJ2-1
D gene: -
V gene: TRBV5-6
clone size: few
CDR3 DNA: TGTGCCAGCAGCTTGGGTCGCGGCCTTACCTACAATGAGCAGTTCTTC
CDR3 protein: CASSLGRGLTYNEQFF

J gene: TRBJ1-1
D gene: -
V gene: TRBV4-2
clone size: few
CDR3 DNA: TGTGCCAGCAGCCGCAAGGGGGACACTGAAGCTTTCTTT
CDR3 protein: CASSRKGDTEAFF

J gene: TRBJ2-7
D gene: TRBD1
V gene: TRBV9
clone size: -
CDR3 DNA: TGTGCCAGCAGTGTAACAGGGGGCCTGGAGGAGCAGTACTTC
CDR3 protein: CASSVTGGLEEQYF

J gene: TRBJ2-1
D gene: -
V gene: TRBV7-9
clone size: -
CDR3 DNA: TGTGCCAGCAGCCTTTTAGTATCGAACTACAATGAGCAGTTCTTC
CDR3 protein: CASSLLVSNYNEQFF

J gene: TRBJ2-3
D gene: TRBD2
V gene: TRBV7-3
clone size: -
CDR3 DNA: TGTGCCAGCAGCTTCCTTAGCGGGAGGGACACAGATACGCAGTATTTT
CDR3 protein: CASSFLSGRDTDTQYF

J gene: TRBJ1-4
D gene: -
V gene: TRBV5-6
clone size: -
CDR3 DNA: TGTGCCAGCAGCTTGTTTCTCGGAAGTGGTGAAAAACTGTTTTTT
CDR3 protein: CASSLFLGSGEKLFF

J gene: TRBJ1-1
D gene: -
V gene: TRBV12-5
clone size: -
CDR3 DNA: TGTGCTAGTGGTTTGAGTGCGAACACTGAAGCTTTCTTT
CDR3 protein: CASGLSANTEAFF

J gene: TRBJ2-7
D gene: TRBD2
V gene: TRBV20-1
clone size: -
CDR3 DNA: TGCAGTGCTAGAAGTTCCGGGACTAGCGGGGGCCGATGGTGGTACGAGCAGTACTTC
CDR3 protein: CSARSSGTSGGRWWYEQYF

J gene: TRBJ1-2
D gene: -
V gene: TRBV5-1
clone size: -
CDR3 DNA: TGCGCCAGCAGCTTGGAGGCAGGCCACTATGGCTACACCTTC
CDR3 protein: CASSLEAGHYGYTF

J gene: TRBJ1-1
D gene: TRBD1
V gene: TRBV6-1
clone size: -
CDR3 DNA: TGTGCCAGCAGTAACAGGGGGCGGATGAACACTGAAGCTTTCTTT
CDR3 protein: CASSNRGRMNTEAFF

J gene: TRBJ2-7
D gene: TRBD1
V gene: TRBV5-1
clone size: -
CDR3 DNA: TGCGCCAGCAGCTTGAACCCCCGTATCCAGGGGGCTTATTACGAGCAGTACTTC
CDR3 protein: CASSLNPRIQGAYYEQYF

J gene: TRBJ1-1
D gene: -
V gene: TRBV7-9
clone size: -
CDR3 DNA: TGTGCCAGCAGCTTTCAGAGAGCTAACACTGAAGCTTTCTTT
CDR3 protein: CASSFQRANTEAFF

J gene: TRBJ1-2
D gene: -
V gene: TRBV16
clone size: -
CDR3 DNA: TGTGCCAGCAGCCAATTGGTGAGGGACACAGCTAACTATGGCTACACCTTC
CDR3 protein: CASSQLVRDTANYGYTF

J gene: TRBJ2-1
D gene: TRBD2
V gene: TRBV3-1
clone size: once
CDR3 DNA: TGTGCCAGCAGCCAAGATGTGGGCGGGGGGACTTACAATGAGCAGTTCTTC
CDR3 protein: CASSQDVGGGTYNEQFF

J gene: TRBJ1-6
D gene: -
V gene: TRBV10-3
clone size: -
CDR3 DNA: TGTGCCATCAGTGTGGACGGTGATTCACCCCTCCACTTT
CDR3 protein: CAISVDGDSPLHF

J gene: TRBJ2-7
D gene: -
V gene: TRBV6-4
clone size: -
CDR3 DNA: TGTGCCCGGATTCCGACAACAGCAGCCTACGAGCAGTACTTC
CDR3 protein: CARIPTTAAYEQYF

J gene: TRBJ2-3
D gene: -
V gene: TRBV28
clone size: -
CDR3 DNA: TGTGCCAGCAGCTCACCAACCGTGGATACGCAGTATTTT
CDR3 protein: CASSSPTVDTQYF

J gene: TRBJ1-5
D gene: TRBD1
V gene: TRBV12-3/TRBV12-4
clone size: once
CDR3 DNA: TGTGCCAGCAGTTTGTACAGGGGCGATCAGCCCCAGCATTTT
CDR3 protein: CASSLYRGDQPQHF

J gene: TRBJ2-3
D gene: -
V gene: TRBV5-4
clone size: -
CDR3 DNA: TGTGCCAGCAGCCCCCGGGCGGTCGGCGCAGATACGCAGTATTTT
CDR3 protein: CASSPRAVGADTQYF

J gene: TRBJ2-1
D gene: -
V gene: TRBV7-9
clone size: -
CDR3 DNA: TGTGCCAGCAGCTTAGATTCCAGGCCCAATGAGCAGTTCTTC
CDR3 protein: CASSLDSRPNEQFF

J gene: TRBJ2-2
D gene: TRBD2
V gene: TRBV9
clone size: -
CDR3 DNA: TGTGCCAGCAGCCCAGATGGGACTAGCGGGAGATCCGGGGAGCTGTTTTTT
CDR3 protein: CASSPDGTSGRSGELFF

J gene: TRBJ1-1
D gene: -
V gene: TRBV29-1
clone size: -
CDR3 DNA: TGCAGCGTCCTGAGGGGATGGAACACTGAAGCTTTCTTT
CDR3 protein: CSVLRGWNTEAFF

J gene: TRBJ2-5
D gene: -
V gene: TRBV12-3/TRBV12-4
clone size: -
CDR3 DNA: TGTGCCAGCAGTCGCCGGGACGCTGAGTCCCAGTACTTC
CDR3 protein: CASSRRDAESQYF

J gene: TRBJ1-5
D gene: -
V gene: TRBV5-6
clone size: once
CDR3 DNA: TGTGCCAGTCAAGAGTGGGGGGCCGCCCGCGGTCAGCCCCAGCATTTT
CDR3 protein: CASQEWGAARGQPQHF

J gene: TRBJ2-1
D gene: -
V gene: TRBV9
clone size: -
CDR3 DNA: TGTGCCAGCAGCGTGAGTGGTGGGAGCCCTAACAATGAGCAGTTCTTC
CDR3 protein: CASSVSGGSPNNEQFF